A selection of T cell receptor beta chains follows, all from one sample in a study of shared clonotypes between healthy human individuals. Using immunoSEQ multiplex PCR, the repertoire was profiled, and TCRdb retains in-frame clones only, with some absent. The sample lists 760,000 or so clones, about 96% occurring once. Sequences were obtained from naive CD8+ T cells sorted from blood. The receptors derive from a man under 40 in good health. CDR3s include the opening cysteine and the closing phenylalanine or tryptophan. A D gene is named only where the DNA matches it firmly. Clone size is shown for a subset of rows, as once, few, many or a class of expanded clone.

>TRBD2|TRBV15|TRBJ2-3|.
TGTGCCACCAGCAGACCCTGGGGAGCGGGAGGAGGAGATACGCAGTATTTT
CATSRPWGAGGGDTQYF
>.|TRBV5-4|TRBJ2-7|once
TGTGCCAGCAGCTTAGGGGACTCCCCCTACGAGCAGTACTTC
CASSLGDSPYEQYF
>TRBD1|TRBV6-5|TRBJ2-7|once
TGTGCCAGCAGTTACGGAGTTACAGGGACAGGCGAGCAGTACTTC
CASSYGVTGTGEQYF
>TRBD1|TRBV6-4|TRBJ2-3|once
TGTGCCAGCAGTGCCCATCGGTGGCAGGGGGATTCTAGCACAGATACGCAGTATTTT
CASSAHRWQGDSSTDTQYF
>.|TRBV28|TRBJ2-7|.
TGTGCCAGCCGGGACCGGCTCTACGAGCAGTACTTC
CASRDRLYEQYF
>TRBD1|TRBV14|TRBJ1-5|.
TGTGCCAGCAGCCCGGGACAGGGGCTAGGTCAGCCCCAGCATTTT
CASSPGQGLGQPQHF
>.|TRBV11-2|TRBJ2-3|.
TGTGCCAGCAACTCACACCGAGGAGGGCCGGGGAACGATACGCAGTATTTT
CASNSHRGGPGNDTQYF
>.|TRBV2|TRBJ2-3|.
TGTGCCAGCAGTGAAGCGGGAGGGGGCTACTCCTTCAACACAGATACGCAGTATTTT
CASSEAGGGYSFNTDTQYF
>.|TRBV29-1|TRBJ2-3|.
TGCAGCGTTGAAGGATCACTCGAAACAGATACGCAGTATTTT
CSVEGSLETDTQYF
>TRBD2|TRBV6-1|TRBJ2-3|.
TGTGCCAGCAGGGACACTAGCGAGACAGATACGCAGTATTTT
CASRDTSETDTQYF
>.|TRBV25-1|TRBJ2-4|.
TGTGCCACCCAGGGGGGGGGCCAAAACATTCAGTACTTC
CATQGGGQNIQYF
>.|TRBV5-8|TRBJ1-1|.
TGTGCCAGCAGCTTGGGTCAGGGTGCTGAAGCTTTCTTT
CASSLGQGAEAFF
>TRBD1|TRBV6-5|TRBJ1-2|.
TGTGCCAGCAGTTTACAGGGGGCGCGATTAGAGGGCTACACCTTC
CASSLQGARLEGYTF
>.|TRBV21-1|TRBJ1-5|.
TGTGCCAGCACGCCGCAGGACCCCAATAGCAATCAGCCCCAGCATTTT
CASTPQDPNSNQPQHF
>TRBD2|TRBV2|TRBJ2-7|.
TGTGCCAGCACGGACTTAGCGGGAGGGTCCTACGAGCAGTACTTC
CASTDLAGGSYEQYF
>.|TRBV9|TRBJ2-5|.
TGTGCCAGCAGCGCTTGGAGGGCCGGGGAGACCCAGTACTTC
CASSAWRAGETQYF
>TRBD1|TRBV5-5|TRBJ2-1|.
TGTGCCAGCAGACGGACAGGCAATGAGCAGTTCTTC
CASRRTGNEQFF
>TRBD1|TRBV30|TRBJ2-3|.
TGTGCCTGGAGTTTAACAGGGGGCGCTGGGGATACGCAGTATTTT
CAWSLTGGAGDTQYF
>TRBD1|TRBV6-5|TRBJ1-1|.
TGTGCCAGCAGTTATAGGACAGGGTCGCGTGAAGCTTTCTTT
CASSYRTGSREAFF
>TRBD1|TRBV10-3|TRBJ2-7|.
TGTGCCATCAGTGAAGGGGACAGGGACTCCTACGAGCAGTACTTC
CAISEGDRDSYEQYF
>.|TRBV27|TRBJ1-1|.
TGTGCCAGCAGTTTATCTGTGAACACTGAAGCTTTCTTT
CASSLSVNTEAFF
>.|TRBV7-6|TRBJ2-7|.
TGTGCCAGCAGCTTACCCACTTCTCCCTACGAGCAGTACTTC
CASSLPTSPYEQYF
>TRBD1|TRBV7-9|TRBJ2-2|.
TGTGCCAGCACCCGATTACAGGGGGCCACCGGGGAGCTGTTTTTT
CASTRLQGATGELFF
>.|TRBV4-3|TRBJ2-2|.
TGCGCCAGCAGCCAAGACGGCAGGGGAACCGGGGAGCTGTTTTTT
CASSQDGRGTGELFF
>TRBD2|TRBV7-8|TRBJ2-1|.
TGTGCCAGCAGCCCCACTAGCGGGAGTCGAAATGAGCAGTTCTTC
CASSPTSGSRNEQFF
>TRBD1|TRBV15|TRBJ1-5|.
TGTGCCACCGGCAGGGACAGGGGGCAGGGTCAGCCCCAGCATTTT
CATGRDRGQGQPQHF
>.|TRBV28|TRBJ2-7|once
TGTGCCGTTGAGCAGGGGGAGCAGTACTTC
CAVEQGEQYF
>.|TRBV27|TRBJ2-1|.
TGTGCCACAGAAGGGTTGGGTTACAATGAGCAGTTCTTC
CATEGLGYNEQFF